This T cell receptor beta chain was sequenced during a study of T cell repertoires in cytomegalovirus infection (dated by TCRdb to the late 2010s). As for the study more broadly: Recently identified HLA-C-restricted CMV epitopes, whose presentation resists viral immunomodulation, were targeted by peptide stimulations together with well-studied HLA-B-restricted epitopes. The HLA type of each donor mattered for the analysis, because public TCR beta signatures pointed to carriage of CMV infection along with the matching HLA type.

Data came from an Illumina HiSeq 1500. TCRdb cleaned the public reads at Q25 with fastp, built clones with MiXCR and kept in-frame beta chains. Here each entry gathers all rows of one CDR3 protein and keeps the most common genes and DNA. The sample includes hundreds of thousands of distinct CDR3 sequences, with 25% to 35% observed a single time. Around 20% of the sample is held by the ten biggest clonotypes. This clonotype turned up a few times. Its binding antigen is unknown. Within one base of it there is no much larger clone, and no base qualities were kept. The sample's treatment or condition label, decoded: in vitro stimulation with specific CMV peptide epitopes to enrich CMV-specific T cells. Here V drops 3 bases and J drops 3 bases, and the junction holds 3 bases not matched to any gene. The CDR3 runs 15 amino acids, cysteine and phenylalanine included. The kept DNA is CDR3 alone, 45 bases in frame from the first base. Per the germline V gene, KGHSH is the CDR1 and LQKENI is the CDR2.

What the work shows at the level of the full study, not this receptor alone: The ex vivo response was dominated by HLA-C-restricted CMV-specific TCR beta clonotypes, which also provided the single most frequent clonotype in two of eight donors. In both this cohort and an independent cohort of several hundred donors, the cumulative frequency of public TCR beta family members distinguished carriers of CMV infection plus the relevant HLA type.

The sequencing used cultured PBMCs, collected from culture after CMV antigen stimulation. The chain joins TRBV18 to TRBJ2-1; 9 bases in between match TRBD1. This sequence originates from a human donor in good health (CMV status not recorded). Some clones in this sample may be carry-over from other donors' samples. The nucleotides are TGTGCCAGCTCACCGGGACAGGGAGGCTACAATGAGCAGTTCTTC. This codes for CASSPGQGGYNEQFF.